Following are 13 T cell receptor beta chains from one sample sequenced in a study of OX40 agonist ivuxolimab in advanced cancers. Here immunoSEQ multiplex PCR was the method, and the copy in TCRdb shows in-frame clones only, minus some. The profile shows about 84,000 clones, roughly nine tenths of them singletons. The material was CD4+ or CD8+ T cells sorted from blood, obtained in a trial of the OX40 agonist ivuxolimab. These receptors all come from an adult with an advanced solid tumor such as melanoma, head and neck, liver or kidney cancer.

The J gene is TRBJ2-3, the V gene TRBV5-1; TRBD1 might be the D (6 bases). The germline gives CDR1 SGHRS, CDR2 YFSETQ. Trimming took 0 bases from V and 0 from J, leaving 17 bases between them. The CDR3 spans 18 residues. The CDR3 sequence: CASSLVGTSGASTDTQYF. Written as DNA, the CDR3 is TGCGCCAGCAGCTTGGTAGGGACGTCAGGGGCGAGCACAGATACGCAGTATTTT.

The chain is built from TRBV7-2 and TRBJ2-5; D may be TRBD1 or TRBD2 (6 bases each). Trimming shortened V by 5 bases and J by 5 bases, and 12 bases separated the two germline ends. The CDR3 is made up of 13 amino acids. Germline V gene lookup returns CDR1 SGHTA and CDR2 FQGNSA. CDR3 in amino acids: CASSRGGTETQYF. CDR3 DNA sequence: TGTGCCAGCAGCCGAGGGGGGACTGAGACCCAGTACTTC.

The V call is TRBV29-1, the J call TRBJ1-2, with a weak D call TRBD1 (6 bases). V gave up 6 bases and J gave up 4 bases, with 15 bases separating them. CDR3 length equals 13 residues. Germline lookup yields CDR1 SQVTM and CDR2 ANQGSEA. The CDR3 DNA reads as TGCAGCGTGGATGACAGGTCGAGCTATGGCTACACCTTC. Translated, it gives CSVDDRSSYGYTF. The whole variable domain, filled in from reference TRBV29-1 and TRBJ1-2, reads SAVISQKPSRDICQRGTSLTIQCQVDSQVTMMFWYRQQPGQSLTLIATANQGSEATYESGFVIDKFPISRPNLTFSTLTVSNMSPEDSSIYLCSVDDRSSYGYTFGSGTRLTVV.

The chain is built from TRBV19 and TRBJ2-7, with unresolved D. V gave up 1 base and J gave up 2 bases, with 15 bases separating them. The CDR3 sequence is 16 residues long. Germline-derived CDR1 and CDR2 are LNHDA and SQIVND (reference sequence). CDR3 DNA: TGTGCCAGTAGTATAGCCCCGGGTGCCCTCCCCTACGAGCAGTACTTC. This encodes CASSIAPGALPYEQYF.

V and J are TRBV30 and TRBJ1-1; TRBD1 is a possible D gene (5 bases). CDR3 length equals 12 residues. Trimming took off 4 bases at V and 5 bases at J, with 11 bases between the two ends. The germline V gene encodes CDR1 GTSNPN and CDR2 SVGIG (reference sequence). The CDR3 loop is CAWKDKGTEAFF. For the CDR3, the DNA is TGTGCCTGGAAGGACAAAGGAACTGAAGCTTTCTTT.

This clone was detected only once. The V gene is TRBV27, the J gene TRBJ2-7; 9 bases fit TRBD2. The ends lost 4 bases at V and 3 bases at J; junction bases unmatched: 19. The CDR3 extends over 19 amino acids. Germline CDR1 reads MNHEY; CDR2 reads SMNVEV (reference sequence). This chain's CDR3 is CASSSTLGGRRLADYEQYF. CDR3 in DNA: TGTGCCAGCAGTTCGACCCTTGGGGGGAGGCGACTAGCGGACTACGAGCAGTACTTC.

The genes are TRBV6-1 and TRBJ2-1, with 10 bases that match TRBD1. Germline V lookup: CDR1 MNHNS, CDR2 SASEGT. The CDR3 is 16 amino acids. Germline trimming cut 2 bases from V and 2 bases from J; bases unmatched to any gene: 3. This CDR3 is CASSEWGTGAYNEQFF. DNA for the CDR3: TGTGCCAGCAGTGAATGGGGGACAGGGGCCTACAATGAGCAGTTCTTC.

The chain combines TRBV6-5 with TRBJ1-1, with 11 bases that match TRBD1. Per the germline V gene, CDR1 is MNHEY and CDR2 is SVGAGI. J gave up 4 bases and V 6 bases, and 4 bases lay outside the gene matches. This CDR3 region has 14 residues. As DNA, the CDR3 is TGTGCCAGCAGGCCCGGGACAGGGGGCACTGAAGCTTTCTTT. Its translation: CASRPGTGGTEAFF.

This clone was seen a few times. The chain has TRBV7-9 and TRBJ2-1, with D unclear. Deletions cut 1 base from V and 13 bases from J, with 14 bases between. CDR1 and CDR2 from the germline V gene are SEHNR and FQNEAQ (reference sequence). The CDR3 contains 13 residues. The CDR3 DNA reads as TGTGCCAGCAGCTTAGAAAAGGCTCAGATCCAGTTCTTC. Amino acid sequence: CASSLEKAQIQFF.

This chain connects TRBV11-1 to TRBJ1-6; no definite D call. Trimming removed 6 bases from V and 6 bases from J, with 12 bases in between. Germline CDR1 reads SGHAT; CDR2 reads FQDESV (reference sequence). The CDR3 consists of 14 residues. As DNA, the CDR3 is TGTGCCAGCAGACTTGATAGGGCTAATTCACCCCTCCACTTT. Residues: CASRLDRANSPLHF. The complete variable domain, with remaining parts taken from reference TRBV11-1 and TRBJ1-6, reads EAEVAQSPRYKITEKSQAVAFWCDPISGHATLYWYRQILGQGPELLVQFQDESVVDDSQLPKDRFSAERLKGVDSTLKIQPAELGDSAMYLCASRLDRANSPLHFGNGTRLTVT.

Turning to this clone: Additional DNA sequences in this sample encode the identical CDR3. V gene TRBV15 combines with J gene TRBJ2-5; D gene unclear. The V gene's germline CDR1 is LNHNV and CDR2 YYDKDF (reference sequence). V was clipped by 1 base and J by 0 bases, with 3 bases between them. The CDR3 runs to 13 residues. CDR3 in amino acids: CATSRGYQETQYF. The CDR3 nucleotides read TGTGCCACCAGCAGAGGGTACCAAGAGACCCAGTACTTC.

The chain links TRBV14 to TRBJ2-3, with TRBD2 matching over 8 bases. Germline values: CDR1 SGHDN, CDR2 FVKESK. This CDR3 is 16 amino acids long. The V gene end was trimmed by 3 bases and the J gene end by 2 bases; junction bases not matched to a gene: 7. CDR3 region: CASSQVAGGITDTQYF. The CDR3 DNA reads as TGTGCCAGCAGCCAGGTGGCGGGAGGCATCACAGATACGCAGTATTTT. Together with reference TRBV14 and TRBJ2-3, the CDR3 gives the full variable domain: EAGVTQFPSHSVIEKGQTVTLRCDPISGHDNLYWYRRVMGKEIKFLLHFVKESKQDESGMPNNRFLAERTGGTYSTLKVQPAELEDSGVYFCASSQVAGGITDTQYFGPGTRLTVL.

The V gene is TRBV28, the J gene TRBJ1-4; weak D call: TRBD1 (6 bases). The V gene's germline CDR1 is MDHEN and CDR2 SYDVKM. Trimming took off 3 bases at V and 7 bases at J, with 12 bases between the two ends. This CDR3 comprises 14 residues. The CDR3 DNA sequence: TGTGCCAGCAGTTTTCTGGGGGGCGGTGAAAAACTGTTTTTT. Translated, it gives CASSFLGGGEKLFF.